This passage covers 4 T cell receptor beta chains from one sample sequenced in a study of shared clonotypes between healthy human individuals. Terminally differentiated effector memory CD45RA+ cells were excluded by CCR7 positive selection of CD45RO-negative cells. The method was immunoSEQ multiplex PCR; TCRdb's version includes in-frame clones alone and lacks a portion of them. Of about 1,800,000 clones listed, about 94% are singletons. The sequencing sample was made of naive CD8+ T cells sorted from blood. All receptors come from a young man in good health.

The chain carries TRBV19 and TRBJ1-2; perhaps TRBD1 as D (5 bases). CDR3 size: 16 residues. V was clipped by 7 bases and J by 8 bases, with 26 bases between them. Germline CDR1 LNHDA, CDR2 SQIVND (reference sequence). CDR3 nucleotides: TGTGCCAGTAAAAGCAACCGGGACCTCGGGCGGAGGGGCTACACCTTC. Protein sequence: CASKSNRDLGRRGYTF.

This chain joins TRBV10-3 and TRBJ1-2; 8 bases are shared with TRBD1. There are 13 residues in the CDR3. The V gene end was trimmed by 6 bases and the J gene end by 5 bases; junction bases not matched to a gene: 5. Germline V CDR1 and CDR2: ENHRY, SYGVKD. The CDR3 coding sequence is TGTGCCATCAGGGTGGACAGGGATTATGGCTACACCTTC. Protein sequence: CAIRVDRDYGYTF.

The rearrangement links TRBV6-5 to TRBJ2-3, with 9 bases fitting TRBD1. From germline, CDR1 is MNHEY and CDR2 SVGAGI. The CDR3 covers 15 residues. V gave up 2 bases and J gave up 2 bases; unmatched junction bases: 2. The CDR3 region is CASSYRDRVTDTQYF. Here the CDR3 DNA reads TGTGCCAGCAGTTACCGGGACAGGGTCACAGATACGCAGTATTTT.

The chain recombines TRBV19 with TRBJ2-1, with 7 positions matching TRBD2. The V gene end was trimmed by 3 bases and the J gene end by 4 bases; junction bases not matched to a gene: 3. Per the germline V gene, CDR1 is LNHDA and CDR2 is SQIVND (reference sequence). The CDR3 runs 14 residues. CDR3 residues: CASSMASGYNEQFF. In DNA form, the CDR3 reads TGTGCCAGTAGTATGGCTAGCGGATACAATGAGCAGTTCTTC.